This is a list of T cell receptor beta chains from one sample in a study of read filtering for tumor transcriptome and immune sequencing. TCRdb redid the calling of the reads with MiXCR, one entry per CDR3 protein. In the table there are some 38,000 distinct CDR3 sequences, about 12% of which are singletons. Sequencing input: a population of CD138-negative cells sorted from bone marrow. The receptors shown here come from a donor over 35 with multiple myeloma. Each CDR3 is given with its conserved first and last residue. A D gene is named only where the DNA matches it firmly. A clone size is listed for some rows: how often the clone was seen (once, few, many), or a class if it is expanded.

abundance,d_gene,j_gene,v_gene,CDR3aa,CDR3nt
many,TRBD1,TRBJ1-1,TRBV11-2,CASSGGQGGTEAFF,TGTGCCAGCAGCGGGGGACAGGGGGGAACTGAAGCTTTCTTT
many,-,TRBJ2-1,TRBV2,CASGSLVPTYNEQFF,TGTGCCAGCGGCTCCTTGGTCCCAACCTACAATGAGCAGTTCTTC
many,-,TRBJ2-7,TRBV29-1,CSVPDGTYEQYF,TGCAGCGTTCCGGATGGAACCTACGAGCAGTACTTC
many,-,TRBJ1-2,TRBV6-2/TRBV6-3,CASSRPSYGYTF,TGTGCCAGCAGCCGCCCATCCTATGGCTACACCTTC
many,-,TRBJ1-5,TRBV7-8,CASSLEGALGNQPQHF,TGTGCCAGCAGCTTAGAAGGGGCCCTGGGGAATCAGCCCCAGCATTTT
-,-,TRBJ1-1,TRBV28,CASLQTLNTEAFF,TGTGCCAGCCTACAGACCTTGAACACTGAAGCTTTCTTT
many,TRBD1,TRBJ2-7,TRBV6-6,CASSYSTYGTGSYEQYF,TGTGCCAGCAGTTACTCAACCTACGGGACAGGGTCCTACGAGCAGTACTTC
medium-sized,TRBD1,TRBJ2-5,TRBV29-1,CSVTGAKETQYF,TGCAGCGTAACAGGGGCGAAGGAGACCCAGTACTTC
many,-,TRBJ1-4,TRBV4-1,CASSQLGEKLFF,TGCGCCAGCAGCCAACTTGGTGAAAAACTGTTTTTT
many,-,TRBJ2-7,TRBV29-1,CSARGNSYEQYF,TGCAGCGCCCGGGGAAACTCCTACGAGCAGTACTTC
-,-,TRBJ2-5,TRBV20-1,CSARRLRRGETQYF,TGCAGTGCTAGGCGACTGCGTCGGGGAGAGACCCAGTACTTC
-,-,TRBJ2-5,TRBV7-8,CASSLGFRETQYF,TGTGCCAGCAGCTTAGGGTTCCGAGAGACCCAGTACTTC
many,-,TRBJ1-5,TRBV19,CASSMGDSWNQPQHF,TGTGCCAGTAGTATGGGCGACAGTTGGAATCAGCCCCAGCATTTT
many,-,TRBJ2-6,TRBV6-5,CASGQAGLGANVLTF,TGTGCCAGCGGACAGGCGGGGCTTGGGGCCAACGTCCTGACTTTC
many,TRBD2,TRBJ2-5,TRBV2,CASRPSGGAQETQYF,TGTGCCAGCAGGCCTAGCGGGGGGGCTCAAGAGACCCAGTACTTC
many,-,TRBJ1-4,TRBV12-3/TRBV12-4,CASSLRLGQLRVREKLFF,TGTGCCAGCAGTTTAAGGTTGGGCCAACTACGGGTACGGGAAAAACTGTTTTTT
many,-,TRBJ1-4,TRBV5-6,CASSFDRWGKLFF,TGTGCCAGCAGCTTCGACCGGTGGGGAAAACTGTTTTTT
-,TRBD2,TRBJ2-1,TRBV10-1,CASSESLGGIEQFF,TGCGCCAGCAGTGAATCCCTCGGGGGGATTGAGCAGTTCTTC
many,-,TRBJ2-5,TRBV7-8,CASSYSRETQYF,TGTGCCAGCAGCTACTCCAGAGAGACCCAGTACTTC
few,TRBD1,TRBJ2-5,TRBV12-3/TRBV12-4,CASSLGGGTETQYF,TGTGCCAGCAGTTTAGGAGGGGGCACGGAGACCCAGTACTTC
many,-,TRBJ2-5,TRBV29-1,CSGTGSRETQYF,TGCAGCGGCACAGGGTCTCGAGAGACCCAGTACTTC
medium-sized,-,TRBJ2-3,TRBV30,CAWGLDTQYF,TGTGCCTGGGGTCTGGATACGCAGTATTTT
-,-,TRBJ2-3,TRBV28,CASLSMSDTQYF,TGTGCCAGCCTTTCAATGTCGGATACGCAGTATTTT
many,TRBD2,TRBJ2-3,TRBV7-8,CASSLGTSGGLGRTQYF,TGTGCCAGCAGCTTAGGGACTAGCGGGGGACTCGGGCGGACGCAGTATTTT
many,-,TRBJ2-2,TRBV20-1,CSARVGGGPHSNTGELFF,TGCAGTGCTAGAGTTGGGGGGGGGCCCCATTCGAACACCGGGGAGCTGTTTTTT
many,-,TRBJ1-6,TRBV20-1,CSAPEQGSIPSPLHF,TGCAGTGCTCCAGAGCAGGGATCGATCCCTTCACCCCTCCACTTT
many,-,TRBJ2-7,TRBV28,CASESAQSYEQYF,TGTGCCAGCGAGTCCGCGCAATCTTACGAGCAGTACTTC
many,TRBD2,TRBJ2-5,TRBV10-2,CASSRAGGPLETQYF,TGCGCCAGCAGTAGGGCGGGGGGGCCGCTAGAGACCCAGTACTTC
few,TRBD2,TRBJ2-3,TRBV23-1,CASSQERGARDTQYF,TGCGCCAGCAGTCAAGAGCGGGGGGCCCGAGATACGCAGTATTTT
-,TRBD2,TRBJ2-5,TRBV12-3/TRBV12-4,CASRVLAGALQVVETQYF,TGTGCCAGCAGGGTACTAGCGGGGGCGCTACAAGTGGTGGAGACCCAGTACTTC
many,TRBD1,TRBJ1-6,TRBV5-1,CASSFRDSSYNSPLHF,TGCGCCAGCAGCTTCCGGGACAGCTCCTATAATTCACCCCTCCACTTT
many,-,TRBJ2-7,TRBV7-9,CASSLGLREQYF,TGTGCCAGCAGCTTGGGGTTGCGCGAGCAGTACTTC
medium-sized,-,TRBJ2-1,TRBV4-1,CASRDSLYNEQFF,TGCGCCAGCAGGGACTCTTTGTACAATGAGCAGTTCTTC
many,TRBD1,TRBJ2-7,TRBV28,CASSSPRTGGTYEQYF,TGTGCCAGCAGTTCCCCCCGGACAGGGGGCACCTACGAGCAGTACTTC
many,-,TRBJ2-1,TRBV29-1,CSVPSPGSSYNEQFF,TGCAGCGTTCCCTCCCCCGGAAGCTCCTACAATGAGCAGTTCTTC
few,-,TRBJ2-2,TRBV30,CAWSRGTGELFF,TGTGCCTGGAGTAGAGGCACCGGGGAGCTGTTTTTT
many,-,TRBJ2-3,TRBV7-2,CASSSQGLADTQYF,TGTGCCAGCAGCTCGCAGGGGCTCGCTGATACGCAGTATTTT
many,TRBD2,TRBJ2-3,TRBV5-6,CASSRLAGVITDTQYF,TGTGCCAGCAGCAGGTTAGCGGGGGTCATCACAGATACGCAGTATTTT
many,TRBD2,TRBJ2-3,TRBV7-9,CASSLSILVGGGASTDTQYF,TGTGCCAGCAGTCTCTCCATCCTCGTGGGCGGGGGGGCGAGCACAGATACGCAGTATTTT
many,-,TRBJ2-1,TRBV2,CASSDRVNEQFF,TGTGCCAGCAGTGATAGGGTCAATGAGCAGTTCTTC
medium-sized,TRBD1,TRBJ2-3,TRBV7-9,CASSPDRGPDTQYF,TGTGCCAGCAGCCCTGACAGGGGGCCAGATACGCAGTATTTT
many,-,TRBJ2-7,TRBV6-6,CASSYSPDEQYF,TGTGCCAGCAGTTACTCTCCGGACGAGCAGTACTTC
many,-,TRBJ2-3,TRBV28,CASTRAGGTDTQYF,TGTGCCAGCACTCGGGCCGGGGGCACAGATACGCAGTATTTT
-,TRBD1,TRBJ2-3,TRBV5-1,CVSSPDRGETDTQYF,TGCGTCAGCAGCCCGGACAGGGGGGAGACAGATACGCAGTATTTT
many,-,TRBJ1-5,TRBV28,CASSPGDGNQPQHF,TGTGCCAGCAGTCCAGGGGATGGCAATCAGCCCCAGCATTTT
many,-,TRBJ1-2,TRBV12-3/TRBV12-4,CASSLGQGGSYYGYTF,TGTGCCAGCAGTTTAGGGCAGGGAGGGTCCTACTATGGCTACACCTTC
-,-,TRBJ2-3,TRBV20-1,CSAIRMATDTDTQYF,TGCAGTGCTATTAGAATGGCTACAGACACAGATACGCAGTATTTT